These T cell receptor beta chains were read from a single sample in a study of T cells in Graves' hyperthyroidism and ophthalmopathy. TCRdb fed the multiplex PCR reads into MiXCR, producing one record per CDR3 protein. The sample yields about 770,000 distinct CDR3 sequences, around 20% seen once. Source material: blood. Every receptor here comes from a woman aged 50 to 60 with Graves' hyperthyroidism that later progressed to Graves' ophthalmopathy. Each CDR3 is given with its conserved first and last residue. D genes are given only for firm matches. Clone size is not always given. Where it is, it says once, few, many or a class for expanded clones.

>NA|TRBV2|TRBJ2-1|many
TGTGCCAGCAGTGAACCCCCTAATGAGCAGTTCTTC
CASSEPPNEQFF
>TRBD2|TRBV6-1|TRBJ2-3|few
TGTGCCAGCAGTCCTCTCTCGACTAGCGGGGCGAGCACAGATACGCAGTATTTT
CASSPLSTSGASTDTQYF
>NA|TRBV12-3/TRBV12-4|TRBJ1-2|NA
TGTGCCAGCAGTTTAGATGCGTGGGGCTATGGCTACACCTTC
CASSLDAWGYGYTF
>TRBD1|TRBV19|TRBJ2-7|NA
TGTGCCAGTAGTATGTCCGGGACAGGGTCCCACGAGCAGTACTTC
CASSMSGTGSHEQYF
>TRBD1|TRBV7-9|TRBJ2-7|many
TGTGCCAGCAGCTCAACGGACAGGGCAACCTACGAGCAGTACTTC
CASSSTDRATYEQYF
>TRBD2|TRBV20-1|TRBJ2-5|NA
TGCAGTGCGACGGGACTAGCGGGGGTTGAGACCCAGTACTTC
CSATGLAGVETQYF
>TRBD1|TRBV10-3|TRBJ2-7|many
TGTGCCATCACTCGAGACAGGGCCTACGAGCAGTACTTC
CAITRDRAYEQYF
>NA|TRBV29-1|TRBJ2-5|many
TGCAGCGTTGATACGGGGTGGGAGACCCAGTACTTC
CSVDTGWETQYF
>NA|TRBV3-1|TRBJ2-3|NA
NA
CASSQAVAGGSDTQCF
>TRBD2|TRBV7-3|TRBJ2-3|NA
TGTGCCAGCAGCGGATATGGGCGGGGGGGACTTGATACGCAGTATTTT
CASSGYGRGGLDTQYF
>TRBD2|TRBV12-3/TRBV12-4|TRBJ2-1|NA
TGTGCCAGCAGTCCGGGGACTAGTGTCCATGAGCAGTTCTTC
CASSPGTSVHEQFF
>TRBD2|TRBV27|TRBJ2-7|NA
TGTGCCAGCAGTTATGGGAGCGGGGCCTACGAGCAGTACTTC
CASSYGSGAYEQYF
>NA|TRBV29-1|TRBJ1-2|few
TGCAGCGCCCGGGAATCCCAGGATGGCTACACCTTC
CSARESQDGYTF
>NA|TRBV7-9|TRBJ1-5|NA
TGTGCCAGCAGCCCAGGTTTGACAGACTATAGCAATCAGCCCCAGCATTTT
CASSPGLTDYSNQPQHF
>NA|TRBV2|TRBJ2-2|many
TGTGCCACCGACAGATACACCGGGGAGCTGTTTTTT
CATDRYTGELFF
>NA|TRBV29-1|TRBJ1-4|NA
TGCAGCGTTGGTGAGGGCATCACTAATGAAAAACTGTTTTTT
CSVGEGITNEKLFF
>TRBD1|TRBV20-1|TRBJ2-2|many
TGCAGTGCTACCAGGGGGCGCGGAACCGGGGAGCTGTTTTTT
CSATRGRGTGELFF
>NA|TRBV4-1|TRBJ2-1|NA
TGCGCCAGCAGCCTAGCGAGGCCCACAGGGTATGAGCAGTTCTTC
CASSLARPTGYEQFF
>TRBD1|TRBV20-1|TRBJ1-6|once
TGCAGTGCTAAACGGACAGGCTCCTATAATTCACCCCTCCACTTT
CSAKRTGSYNSPLHF
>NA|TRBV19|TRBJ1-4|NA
TGTGCCAGTAGCAAACCAGGGGCAACTAATGAAAAACTGTTTTTT
CASSKPGATNEKLFF